This TCR beta chain originates from a study of cytomegalovirus exposure and HLA in healthy donors. Study-level information: Of the donors genotyped, 398 in all, 75% to 90% fell in the Caucasian-associated ancestry cluster. General study findings and limits: Being productive about 87% or about 30% of the time was typical of most TCR beta V segments in an earlier analysis. There were 150 to 200 TCR beta chains listed as cytomegalovirus-associated.

CDR3 length equals 19 residues. Germline V gene data show CDR1 as SQVTM and CDR2 as ANQGSEA. Unmatched junction bases numbered 19, after V lost 6 bases and J lost 1 base. Comment on this clone: The antigen is not known.

It was with 60 Vbeta and 13 Jbeta primers that the PCR ran. The assay was immunoSEQ multiplex PCR, and TCRdb's table has in-frame clones only and misses some. The sample includes 130,000 or so clones, around 80% seen only once; the top ten take 5% to 5.5%. Everyone who donated was a healthy bone marrow donor. V is TRBV29-1 and J is TRBJ2-1; TRBD2 matches at 9 bases. Sequencing was performed on PBMCs. The receptor comes from a man aged 25-45 years in good health and CMV-seronegative. CDR3 amino acids: CSVTLPKRGVPDSYNEQFF. The DNA of the CDR3 is TGCAGCGTCACACTACCCAAGCGGGGGGTACCTGATTCCTACAATGAGCAGTTCTTC.